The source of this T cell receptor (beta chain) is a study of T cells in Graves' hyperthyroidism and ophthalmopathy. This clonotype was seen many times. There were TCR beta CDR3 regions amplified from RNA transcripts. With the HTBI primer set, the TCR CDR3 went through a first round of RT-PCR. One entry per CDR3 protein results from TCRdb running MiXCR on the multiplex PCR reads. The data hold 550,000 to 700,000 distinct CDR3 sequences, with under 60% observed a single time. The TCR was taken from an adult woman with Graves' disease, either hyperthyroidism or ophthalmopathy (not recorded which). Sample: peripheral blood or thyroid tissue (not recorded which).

CDR3 loop: CASSLVGSGSALYEQYF. CDR3 DNA: TGTGCCAGCAGCTTAGTCGGTAGCGGGAGTGCCCTCTACGAGCAGTACTTC. The genes are TRBV7-9 and TRBJ2-7; 9 bases match TRBD2. With 1 base clipped from V and 3 bases from J, the junction kept 10 bases outside the gene matches. CDR1 and CDR2 from the germline V gene are SEHNR and FQNEAQ (reference sequence). The CDR3 is 17 amino acids.